This TCR beta chain derives from a study of T-cell memory formation after mild COVID-19. Whole-study results and caveats: Most CD4+ clones that shrank were in CM and EM, while CD8+ ones turned up in EMRA. Clones that contracted from day 15 to 85 had balanced CD4/CD8; later expanders were CD4+ biased.

TCRdb reanalysed the 5' RACE reads using MiXCR and keeps one entry per CDR3 protein. The sample shows more than 250,000 distinct CDR3 sequences, around 15% of them seen only once. Worth noting for this clonotype: No antigen is known for it.

The CDR3 length is 14 residues. V shed 4 bases and J shed 3 bases, with 10 bases lying between them. This receptor was identified in a man between 18 and 35 years old who had mild COVID-19 (a few samples of this study predate the infection). Cell type and time point are not known. V is TRBV12-3 or TRBV12-4 and J is TRBJ1-5; TRBD1 might be the D (5 bases). Source material: PBMCs or a T cell subset sorted from them (not recorded which). The CDR3 loop reads CASSSPGPNQPQHF. The CDR3 coding sequence is TGTGCCAGCAGTTCACCAGGGCCCAATCAGCCCCAGCATTTT.